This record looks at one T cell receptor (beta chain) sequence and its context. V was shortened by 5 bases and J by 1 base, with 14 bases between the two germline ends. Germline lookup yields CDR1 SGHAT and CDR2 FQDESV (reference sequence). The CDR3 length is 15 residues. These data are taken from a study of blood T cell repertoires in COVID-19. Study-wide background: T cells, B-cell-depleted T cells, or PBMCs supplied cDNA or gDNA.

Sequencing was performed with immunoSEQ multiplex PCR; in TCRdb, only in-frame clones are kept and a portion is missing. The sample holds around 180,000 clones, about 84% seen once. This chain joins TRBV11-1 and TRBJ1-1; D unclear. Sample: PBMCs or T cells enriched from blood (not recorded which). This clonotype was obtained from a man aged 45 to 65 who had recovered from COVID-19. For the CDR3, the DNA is TGTGCCAGCAGCCTTGGATGGAGCTCGAACACTGAAGCTTTCTTT. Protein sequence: CASSLGWSSNTEAFF.